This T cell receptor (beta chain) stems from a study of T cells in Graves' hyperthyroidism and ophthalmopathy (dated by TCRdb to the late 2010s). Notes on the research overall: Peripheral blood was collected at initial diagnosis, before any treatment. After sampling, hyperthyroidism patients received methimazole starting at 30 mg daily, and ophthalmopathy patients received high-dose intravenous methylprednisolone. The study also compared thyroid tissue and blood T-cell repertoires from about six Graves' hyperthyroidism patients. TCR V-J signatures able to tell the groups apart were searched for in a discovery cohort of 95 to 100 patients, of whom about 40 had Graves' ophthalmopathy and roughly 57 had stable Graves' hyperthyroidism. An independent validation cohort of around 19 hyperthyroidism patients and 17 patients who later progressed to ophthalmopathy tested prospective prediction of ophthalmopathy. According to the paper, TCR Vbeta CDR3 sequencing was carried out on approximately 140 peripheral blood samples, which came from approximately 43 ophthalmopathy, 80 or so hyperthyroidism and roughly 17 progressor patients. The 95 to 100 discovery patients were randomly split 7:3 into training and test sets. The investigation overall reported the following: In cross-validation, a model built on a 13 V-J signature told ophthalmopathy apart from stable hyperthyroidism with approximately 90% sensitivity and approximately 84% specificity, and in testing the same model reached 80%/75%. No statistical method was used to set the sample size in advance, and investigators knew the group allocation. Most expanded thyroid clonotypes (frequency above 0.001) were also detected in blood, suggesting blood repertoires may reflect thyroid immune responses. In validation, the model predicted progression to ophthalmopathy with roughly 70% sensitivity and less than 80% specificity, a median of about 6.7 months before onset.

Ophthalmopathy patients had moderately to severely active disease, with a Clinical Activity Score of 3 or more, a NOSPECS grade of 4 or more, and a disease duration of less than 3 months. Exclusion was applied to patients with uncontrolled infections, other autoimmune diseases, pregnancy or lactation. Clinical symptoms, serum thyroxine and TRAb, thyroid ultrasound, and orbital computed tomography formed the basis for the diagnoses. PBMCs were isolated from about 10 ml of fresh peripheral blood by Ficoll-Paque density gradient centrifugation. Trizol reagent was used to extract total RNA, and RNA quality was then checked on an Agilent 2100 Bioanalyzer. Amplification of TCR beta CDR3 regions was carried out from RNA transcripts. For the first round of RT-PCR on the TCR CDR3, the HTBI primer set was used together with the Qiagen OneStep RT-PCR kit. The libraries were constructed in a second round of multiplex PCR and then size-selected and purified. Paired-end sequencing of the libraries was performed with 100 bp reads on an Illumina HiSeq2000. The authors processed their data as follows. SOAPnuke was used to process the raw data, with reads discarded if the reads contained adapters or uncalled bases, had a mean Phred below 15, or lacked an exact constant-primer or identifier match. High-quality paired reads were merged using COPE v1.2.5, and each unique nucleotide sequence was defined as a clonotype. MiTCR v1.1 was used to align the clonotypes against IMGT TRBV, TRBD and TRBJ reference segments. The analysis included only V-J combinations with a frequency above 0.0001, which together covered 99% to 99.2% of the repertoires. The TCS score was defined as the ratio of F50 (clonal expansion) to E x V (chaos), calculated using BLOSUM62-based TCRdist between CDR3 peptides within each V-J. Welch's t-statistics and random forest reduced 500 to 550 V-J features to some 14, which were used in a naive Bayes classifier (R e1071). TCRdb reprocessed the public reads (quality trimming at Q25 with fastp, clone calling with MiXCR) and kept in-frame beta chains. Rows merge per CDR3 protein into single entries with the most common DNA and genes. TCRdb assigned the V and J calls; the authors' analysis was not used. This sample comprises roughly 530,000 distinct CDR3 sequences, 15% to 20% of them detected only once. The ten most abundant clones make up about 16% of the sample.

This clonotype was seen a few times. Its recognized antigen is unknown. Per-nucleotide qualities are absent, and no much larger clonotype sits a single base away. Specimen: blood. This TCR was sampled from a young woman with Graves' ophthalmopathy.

For the CDR3, the sequence is CATSRPTNEKLFF. At the DNA level, the sequence is TGTGCCACCAGCAGACCAACTAATGAAAAACTGTTTTTT. The V gene is TRBV15 and the J gene is TRBJ1-4; there is no confident call for the D gene. The CDR3 contains 13 residues, cysteine and phenylalanine counted. Of all the DNA, just the CDR3 is kept, 39 bases in frame from base 1. The germline V gene encodes CDR1 LNHNV and CDR2 YYDKDF (reference sequence). V drops 2 bases and J drops 0 bases, leaving 1 base in between.